The clone carrying this T cell receptor (beta chain) was detected only a few times. An end of the junction does not agree with germline; a read error may underlie this. Data came from immunoSEQ multiplex PCR; TCRdb stores just in-frame clones and leaves some out. This table holds fewer than 250,000 clones, 88% found once. The sample comes from a study of blood T cell repertoires in COVID-19. The wider study: T cells, B-cell-depleted T cells, or PBMCs supplied cDNA or gDNA.

Specimen: peripheral blood. The TCR originated in a man in his 70s with acute or convalescent COVID-19.

CDR3 nucleotide sequence: TGCAGCGCTGAAGGGACTAGCGGGAGAAGGGATGAGCAGTTCTTC. It specifies CSAEGTSGRRDEQFF. This chain joins TRBV29-1 and TRBJ2-1, with 14 bases aligning to TRBD2. This CDR3 is built from 15 residues. Germline CDR1 and CDR2: SQVTM and ANQGSEA.